This entry lists 5 T cell receptor beta chains sequenced from one sample in a study (dated by TCRdb to between 2014 and 2017). The method behind the library was 5' RACE. Sequencing took place on an Illumina MiSeq. The public reads were reanalyzed by TCRdb: fastp trimming at Q25, MiXCR alignment, in-frame beta chains only. One record per CDR3 amino acid sequence lists the most common genes and DNA. The sample yields about 54,000 distinct CDR3 sequences; approximately 17% were counted once. The ten largest make up 2% to 2.5% of the sample. Sequencing was carried out using naive CD4+ T cells sorted from blood. Taken with the paper, the label for cell subset or site translates to: naive CD4+ T cells, CD4+CD45RA+CD25-. The receptor set was obtained from a female donor with breast cancer.

This clonotype came up a few times. This chain connects TRBV12-3 or TRBV12-4 to TRBJ2-3; 8 nucleotides align to TRBD2. The J segment lost 2 bases and the V segment lost 6 bases, leaving 7 bases of the junction unmatched. This CDR3 region has 15 residues. The CDR3 DNA reads TGTGCCAGCAGGCCAACTAGCGGACTCACAGATACGCAGTATTTT. It encodes CASRPTSGLTDTQYF.

The chain has TRBV7-2 and TRBJ2-7; 8 nucleotides match TRBD2. The germline V gene has CDR1 SGHTA and CDR2 FQGNSA. The CDR3 extends over 15 amino acids. J gave up 5 bases and V 2 bases, and 8 bases lay outside the gene matches. The DNA of the CDR3 is TGTGCCAGCAGCTTAATCCCGGGAGGGCCTGACGAGCAGTACTTC. This gives the protein CASSLIPGGPDEQYF.

This chain joins TRBV7-2 and TRBJ2-7, with 7 bases matching TRBD2. The CDR3 spans 14 residues. CDR1 SGHTA and CDR2 FQGNSA come from the germline V gene. V trimming: 5 bases; J trimming: 2 bases; junction bases outside the gene matches: 6. The DNA of the CDR3 is TGTGCCAGCAGCCCAGCGGGGATTCCCTACGAGCAGTACTTC. Translation: CASSPAGIPYEQYF. Full variable domain (remainder filled in from reference TRBV7-2 and TRBJ2-7): GAGVSQSPSNKVTEKGKDVELRCDPISGHTALYWYRQSLGQGLEFLIYFQGNSAPDKSGLPSDRFSAERTGGSVSTLTIQRTQQEDSAVYLCASSPAGIPYEQYFGPGTRLTVT.

Ten or more counts support this clonotype. The rearrangement uses TRBV20-1 and TRBJ2-7, with TRBD2 matching over 9 bases. The CDR3 runs 15 residues. CDR1 is DFQATT, CDR2 SNEGSKA, per germline (reference sequence). After removal of 4 bases from V and 1 base from J, the junction contained 8 bases not matched to a gene. The CDR3 loop reads CSATTAGGGSYEQYF. As DNA, the CDR3 is TGCAGTGCTACTACAGCGGGAGGTGGGTCCTACGAGCAGTACTTC.

In its sample, this clonotype was seen a few times. V usage is TRBV19 and J usage is TRBJ1-5, with D possibly matching TRBD1 (5 bases). The ends were cut back, 10 bases at V and 0 bases at J, with 16 bases in the middle. The CDR3 has 15 residues. The V gene's germline CDR1 is LNHDA and CDR2 SQIVND (reference sequence). The CDR3 region has the DNA TGTGCCACCGGGACGCATGCTGTTAGCAATCAGCCCCAGCATTTT. Translation gives CATGTHAVSNQPQHF.